Each of the 3 T cell receptor beta chains below was sequenced from the same sample in a study of T-cell reconstitution after alpha-beta-depleted transplantation in children. Unique molecular identifiers were incorporated during preparation of the TCRbeta library. One entry per CDR3 protein results from TCRdb running MiXCR on the PCR reads. The profile shows almost 250,000 distinct CDR3 sequences, more than 20% of them singletons. The sequenced sample was PBMCs, obtained before TCRalphabeta/CD19-depleted stem cell transplant. The receptors here all came from a girl aged 2 to 10 with Fanconi anemia, due to receive a stem cell transplant.

This clonotype turned up a few times. The CDR3 reads CASSYGRNTGESAYEQYF. The CDR3 DNA is TGTGCCAGCAGTTATGGTCGGAATACGGGGGAGAGTGCCTACGAGCAGTACTTC. J is TRBJ2-7 and V is TRBV6-5, with TRBD2 as a possible D gene (6 bases). The CDR3 consists of 18 residues. The V end was cut by 3 bases, the J end by 2 bases, with 23 bases between. CDR1 is MNHEY, CDR2 SVGAGI, per germline.

This clonotype appeared many times. This chain joins TRBV29-1 and TRBJ2-1; 10 bases align to TRBD2. The V segment lost 1 base and the J segment 7 bases; nucleotides outside the gene matches: 19. Germline V gene data show CDR1 as SQVTM and CDR2 as ANQGSEA. This CDR3 region has 19 residues. This chain's CDR3 is CSVEGPSGSTGGYWNEQFF. DNA of the CDR3: TGCAGCGTTGAAGGGCCTAGCGGGAGCACGGGGGGGTATTGGAATGAGCAGTTCTTC.

This clonotype was recorded at least ten times. The rearrangement uses TRBV20-1 and TRBJ1-5, with D perhaps TRBD1 (6 bases). This CDR3 contains 15 residues. Trimming took off 1 base at V and 4 bases at J, with 14 bases between the two ends. CDR1 DFQATT and CDR2 SNEGSKA come from the germline V gene (reference sequence). DNA for the CDR3: TGCAGTGCTAGAGCCGGGGGACATATAAATCAGCCCCAGCATTTT. Amino acid sequence: CSARAGGHINQPQHF.